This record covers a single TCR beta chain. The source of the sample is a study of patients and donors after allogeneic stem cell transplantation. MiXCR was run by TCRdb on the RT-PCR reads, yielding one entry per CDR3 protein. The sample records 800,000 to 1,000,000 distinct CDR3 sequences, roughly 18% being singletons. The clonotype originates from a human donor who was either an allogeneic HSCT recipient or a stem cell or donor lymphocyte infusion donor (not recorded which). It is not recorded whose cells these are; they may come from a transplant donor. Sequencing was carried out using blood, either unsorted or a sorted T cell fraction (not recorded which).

The CDR3 sequence is CASSQTSGLIDTQYF. In DNA, the CDR3 is TGTGCCAGCAGCCAGACTAGCGGGTTGATAGATACGCAGTATTTT. This chain joins TRBV14 and TRBJ2-3; the match to TRBD2 covers 10 bases. Trimming removed 3 bases from V and 5 bases from J; junction bases left unmatched: 5. Germline CDR1 SGHDN, CDR2 FVKESK. The CDR3 totals 15 residues.